The 25 T cell receptor beta chains below were found in one sample sequenced in a study of control samples from healthy donors and cancer patients. Data came from immunoSEQ multiplex PCR; TCRdb stores just in-frame clones and leaves some out. The sample holds about 230,000 clones, over 75% seen once. Specimen: PBMCs. These receptors came from a woman in her sixties or seventies with lung cancer.

The chain combines TRBV2 with TRBJ1-5; TRBD1 aligns across 10 bases. Germline-derived CDR1 and CDR2 are SNHLY and FYNNEI. The CDR3 is made up of 13 amino acids. V lost 11 bases and J lost 7; bases outside the gene matches: 8. CDR3 loop: CASQGDRGQPQHF. The CDR3 nucleotides read TGTGCCTCCCAGGGGGACAGGGGCCAGCCCCAGCATTTT.

This sequence joins TRBV5-4 and TRBJ2-3; D remains ambiguous. In germline, CDR1 is SGHNT, CDR2 YYREEE (reference sequence). V was pared by 4 bases and J by 4 bases, with 16 bases between. The CDR3 has 15 residues. The CDR3, as DNA: TGTGCCAGCAGCCCAATCCCGGCCGCCCCAGATACGCAGTATTTT. Translation: CASSPIPAAPDTQYF.

The CDR3 DNA reads as TGTGCCAGCAGGCCCGCCCCAGGTACTTCCGGGGAGCTGTTTTTT. Encoded protein: CASRPAPGTSGELFF. The chain links TRBV11-2 to TRBJ2-2; D unclear. With 6 bases removed from V and 6 bases from J, the gap between germline ends came to 17 bases. In germline, CDR1 is SGHAT, CDR2 FQNNGV. This CDR3 has 15 amino acids.

The genes are TRBV6-5 and TRBJ2-7; 10 bases line up with TRBD1. The V and J ends lost 8 bases and 6 bases, in that order; junction bases with no gene match: 13. The CDR3 sequence is 15 residues long. Germline V gene data show CDR1 as MNHEY and CDR2 as SVGAGI. The chain's CDR3 is CASGETGGYTGEQYF. The CDR3 DNA reads TGTGCCAGCGGGGAGACAGGGGGCTATACGGGCGAGCAGTACTTC.

This rearrangement joins TRBV3-1 (or the pseudogene TRBV3-2) to TRBJ2-7, with TRBD2 matching over 8 bases. V shed 2 bases, J shed 5 bases, and the junction held 11 bases outside the gene matches. CDR3 length equals 16 residues. CDR1 LGHDT and CDR2 YNNKEL come from the germline V gene (reference sequence). This chain's CDR3 is CASSQPTSGGSHEQYF. In DNA form, the CDR3 reads TGTGCCAGCAGCCAACCCACTAGCGGAGGATCCCACGAGCAGTACTTC.

This chain joins TRBV7-3 and TRBJ2-3; weak D call: TRBD1 (5 bases). CDR3 length: 16 residues. The germline V and J ends were trimmed by 1 base and 2 bases, with 13 bases remaining between them. CDR1 is SGHTA and CDR2 is FQGTGA in the germline V gene. CDR3 DNA: TGTGCCAGCAGCTTAAATGTGCGACAGATCACAGATACGCAGTATTTT. Translating it yields CASSLNVRQITDTQYF.

This chain links TRBV5-1 with TRBJ2-3; the D is unclear. V gave up 0 bases and J gave up 3 bases, with 14 bases separating them. Germline CDR1 SGHRS, CDR2 YFSETQ. This CDR3 is built from 16 residues. The CDR3 DNA follows: TGCGCCAGCAGCTTGGCCACTATGGGAATGACAGATACGCAGTATTTT. It specifies CASSLATMGMTDTQYF.

This sequence joins TRBV29-1 and TRBJ1-2; D unclear. Germline V CDR1 and CDR2: SQVTM, ANQGSEA. CDR3 length: 14 residues. The V gene lost 3 bases and the J gene lost 3 bases, with 14 bases spanning the gap. For the CDR3, the DNA is TGCAGCGTTGATCTCGAGGGCAGAGACTATGGCTACACCTTC. As protein: CSVDLEGRDYGYTF.

V usage is TRBV6-2 or TRBV6-3 and J usage is TRBJ2-1; TRBD2 is a possible D gene (6 bases). With 6 bases removed from V and 3 bases from J, the gap between germline ends came to 12 bases. CDR1 is MNHEY and CDR2 is SVGEGT in the germline V gene. The CDR3 contains 14 residues. The CDR3 DNA reads as TGTGCCAGCAGCACACTAGCACGCTACAATGAGCAGTTCTTC. Translation gives CASSTLARYNEQFF.

V and J are TRBV7-9 and TRBJ1-5, with D uncertain. Germline V lookup: CDR1 SEHNR, CDR2 FQNEAQ (reference sequence). The CDR3 loop spans 14 amino acids. Trimming shortened V by 3 bases and J by 1 base, and 7 bases separated the two germline ends. CDR3 amino acids: CASSFYDSNQPQHF. CDR3 DNA: TGTGCCAGCAGCTTTTACGACAGCAATCAGCCCCAGCATTTT.

DNA for the CDR3: TGTGCCATCAGTGAGGTCCCCCCCAGAGCTTCCTACGAGCAGTACTTC. Translated, it gives CAISEVPPRASYEQYF. The chain combines TRBV10-3 with TRBJ2-7; D is ambiguous. The CDR3 has 16 residues. The germline CDR1 and CDR2 sequences are ENHRY and SYGVKD. The V end was cut by 2 bases, the J end by 1 base, with 15 bases between.

This clone has just a few counts. CDR3 sequence reads: CASSPLQGADTIYF. The CDR3 DNA follows: TGTGCCAGCAGCCCCCTACAGGGGGCGGACACCATATATTTT. This chain connects TRBV3-1 (or the pseudogene TRBV3-2) to TRBJ1-3; 9 nucleotides line up with TRBD1. With V trimmed by 4 bases and J by 8 bases, 6 bases remained unmatched. CDR1 LGHDT and CDR2 YNNKEL come from the germline V gene (reference sequence). The CDR3 contains 14 residues.

The J gene is TRBJ2-3, the V gene TRBV6-5; D ambiguous. Germline V lookup: CDR1 MNHEY, CDR2 SVGAGI. This CDR3 has 14 amino acids. V was shortened by 4 bases and J by 4 bases, with 12 bases between the two germline ends. The CDR3 DNA sequence: TGTGCCAGCAGTTCCGATCTTATATCAGATACGCAGTATTTT. Residues: CASSSDLISDTQYF.

V usage is TRBV28 and J usage is TRBJ2-4; 12 bases agree with TRBD1. The germline V gene encodes CDR1 MDHEN and CDR2 SYDVKM. J was trimmed by 9 bases and V by 4 bases; bases with no gene match: 13. The CDR3 extends over 17 amino acids. Here the CDR3 reads CASSWASGTGGAGIQYF. CDR3 in DNA: TGTGCCAGCAGTTGGGCGAGTGGGACAGGGGGCGCGGGCATTCAGTACTTC.

The chain recombines TRBV27 with TRBJ1-6; D is ambiguous. This CDR3 contains 18 residues. Trimming pared 4 bases from V and 4 bases from J, leaving 20 bases between. Germline V CDR1 and CDR2: MNHEY, SMNVEV (reference sequence). The CDR3 DNA follows: TGTGCCAGCAGTTCCTATGGGCGGTTTGGTGATTATAATTCACCCCTCCACTTT. It yields the protein CASSSYGRFGDYNSPLHF.

V gene TRBV5-1 combines with J gene TRBJ2-4, with D tentatively TRBD2 (6 bases). Germline loops: CDR1 SGHRS, CDR2 YFSETQ. Trimming removed 6 bases from V and 7 bases from J, with 20 bases in between. This CDR3 comprises 15 residues. DNA of the CDR3: TGCGCCAGCAAAATCACTCTGGAGGGAGGCAACATTCAGTACTTC. It translates to CASKITLEGGNIQYF.

This clone was seen only once. The CDR3 here is CASSLDGGSSEQFF. As DNA, the CDR3 is TGCGCCAGCAGCTTGGATGGGGGGTCCAGTGAGCAGTTCTTC. The genes are TRBV5-1 and TRBJ2-1; TRBD2 might be the D (6 bases). Looked up from germline, CDR1 is SGHRS and CDR2 is YFSETQ. This CDR3 has 14 residues. Trimming shortened V by 0 bases and J by 9 bases, and 13 bases separated the two germline ends.

V usage is TRBV10-3 and J usage is TRBJ2-3, with 7 bases aligning to TRBD2. Germline lookup yields CDR1 ENHRY and CDR2 SYGVKD. Trimming took 2 bases from V and 7 from J; bases not matched to a gene: 6. The CDR3 sequence is 14 residues long. In nucleotides, the CDR3 is TGTGCCATCAGTGAGCCCGGGGGGAAGAATACGCAGTATTTT. Its protein product is CAISEPGGKNTQYF.

This sequence joins TRBV10-2 and TRBJ1-1; weak D call: TRBD1 (5 bases). V lost 6 bases, J lost 10 bases, and 18 bases lay in between. The CDR3 is 13 amino acids. Germline V CDR1 and CDR2: WSHSY, SAAADI. The CDR3 spells CASRDGHVLGAFF. In DNA form, the CDR3 reads TGCGCCAGCAGAGATGGACACGTTCTCGGAGCTTTCTTT.

The chain couples TRBV7-3 to TRBJ2-1, with a tentative D call TRBD1 (6 bases). V lost 4 bases to trimming and J lost 9 bases, with 16 bases between them. The V gene's germline CDR1 is SGHTA and CDR2 FQGTGA. This CDR3 region has 14 residues. The CDR3 nucleotides are TGTGCCAGCAGCTCGACGCTACAGGGTACTGAGCAGTTCTTC. Protein: CASSSTLQGTEQFF.

The chain is built from TRBV5-1 and TRBJ1-1; a possible D gene is TRBD1 (6 bases). There are 14 residues in the CDR3. Germline V lookup: CDR1 SGHRS, CDR2 YFSETQ. Trimming stripped 4 bases from V and 0 bases from J, with 10 bases between. The CDR3 nucleotides are TGCGCCAGCAGCCAGGACAGCCTGAACACTGAAGCTTTCTTT. Encoded protein: CASSQDSLNTEAFF.

In DNA form, the CDR3 reads TGTGCCAGCACCCCGACAGGGGCCTACGAGCAGTACTTC. Its translation: CASTPTGAYEQYF. The J gene is TRBJ2-7, the V gene TRBV6-6; 8 nucleotides match TRBD1. Germline V gene lookup returns CDR1 MNHNY and CDR2 SVGAGI (reference sequence). The CDR3 is 13 residues long. V shed 7 bases, J shed 2 bases, and the junction held 4 bases outside the gene matches.

The gene calls are TRBV5-1 and TRBJ1-1, with TRBD1 matching over 7 bases. The CDR3 is 14 residues long. The V segment lost 3 bases and the J segment 1 base; nucleotides outside the gene matches: 3. The germline gives CDR1 SGHRS, CDR2 YFSETQ. CDR3 amino acids: CASSYRQGNTEAFF. In DNA form, the CDR3 reads TGCGCCAGCAGCTACCGACAGGGGAACACTGAAGCTTTCTTT. The complete variable domain, with remaining parts taken from reference TRBV5-1 and TRBJ1-1, reads KAGVTQTPRYLIKTRGQQVTLSCSPISGHRSVSWYQQTPGQGLQFLFEYFSETQRNKGNFPGRFSGRQFSNSRSEMNVSTLELGDSALYLCASSYRQGNTEAFFGQGTRLTVV.

For this clone: Other nucleotide sequences in the sample specify the same CDR3. J is TRBJ1-5 and V is TRBV7-8; D call uncertain. The germline gives CDR1 SGHVS, CDR2 FQNEAQ. This CDR3 is 14 amino acids long. Trimming removed 0 bases from V and 4 bases from J, with 7 bases in between. CDR3 sequence: CASSLAGGNQPQHF. The CDR3 DNA is TGTGCCAGCAGCTTAGCGGGCGGGAATCAGCCCCAGCATTTT.

This chain uses TRBV6-5 with TRBJ1-4; D remains unclear. The germline V gene has CDR1 MNHEY and CDR2 SVGAGI. V was pared by 6 bases and J by 8 bases, with 13 bases between. The length of the CDR3 is 13 residues. For the CDR3, the DNA is TGTGCCAGCAGCCCCTCCCGGAGAGAAAAACTGTTTTTT. As protein: CASSPSRREKLFF.